These 30 T cell receptor beta chains came from one sample sequenced in a study of shared clonotypes between healthy human individuals. Generated by immunoSEQ multiplex PCR, the TCRdb table keeps only in-frame clones and is missing some. The table includes more than 1.2 million clones, approximately 98.5% detected once. The sequenced material came from naive CD4+ T cells sorted from blood. Specified subset: CD45RA+ positively selected. The receptors stem from a man under 40 in good health.

V gene TRBV9 combines with J gene TRBJ2-7, with 7 nucleotides matching TRBD2. V lost 4 bases, J lost 4 bases, and 8 bases stayed unmatched. Germline assignment: CDR1 SGDLS and CDR2 YYNGEE. The CDR3 sequence is 14 residues long. CDR3 amino acids: CASSPGAGGYEQYF. CDR3 nucleotide sequence: TGTGCCAGCAGCCCCGGCGCCGGGGGGTACGAGCAGTACTTC.

V is TRBV6-5 and J is TRBJ2-3, with a weak D call TRBD1 (6 bases). In germline, CDR1 is MNHEY, CDR2 SVGAGI. The CDR3 contains 12 residues. Trimming removed 6 bases at V and 8 bases at J, with 12 bases between. CDR3 residues: CASRGSGVTQYF. The CDR3 DNA sequence: TGTGCCAGCAGAGGCTCAGGGGTTACGCAGTATTTT.

The chain uses TRBV28 and TRBJ1-2; D gene unclear. Germline V gene lookup returns CDR1 MDHEN and CDR2 SYDVKM. V lost 7 bases and J lost 5, with 11 bases in between. The CDR3 has 12 amino acids. As DNA, the CDR3 is TGTGCCAGCACTTCTGTGCGGTATGGCTACACCTTC. It yields the protein CASTSVRYGYTF.

The CDR3 DNA reads TGTGCCAGCAGTGTCGCAATGTACCAAGAGACCCAGTACTTC. The encoded protein is CASSVAMYQETQYF. The J gene is TRBJ2-5, the V gene TRBV2, with D unclear. V dropped 4 bases and J dropped 0 bases, with 9 bases sitting between them. The CDR3 extends over 14 amino acids. Germline assignment: CDR1 SNHLY and CDR2 FYNNEI.

The J gene is TRBJ2-2, the V gene TRBV11-2, with a weak D call TRBD1 (5 bases). Between the trimmed V and J ends, which lost 1 base and 3 bases, there was a span of 6 bases. The CDR3 is made up of 14 amino acids. Germline V gene lookup returns CDR1 SGHAT and CDR2 FQNNGV. CDR3 residues: CASSLARDTGELFF. CDR3 DNA: TGTGCCAGCAGCTTAGCCAGGGACACCGGGGAGCTGTTTTTT.

This sequence joins TRBV10-2 and TRBJ2-3, with 10 bases lining up with TRBD2. V was pared by 3 bases and J by 0 bases, with 3 bases of the junction left unmatched. Germline V lookup: CDR1 WSHSY, CDR2 SAAADI. The CDR3 contains 16 residues. CDR3 loop: CASSEPSGSSTDTQYF. CDR3 DNA sequence: TGCGCCAGCAGTGAACCTAGCGGGAGCAGCACAGATACGCAGTATTTT.

CDR3 sequence (DNA): TGTGCCTGGAGTGTTTGGGCTGGAAGGGAGCTGTTTTTT. Its protein is CAWSVWAGRELFF. This chain joins TRBV30 and TRBJ2-2; D ambiguous. This CDR3 is built from 13 residues. Germline V gives CDR1 GTSNPN, CDR2 SVGIG (reference sequence). V lost 0 bases to trimming and J lost 9 bases, with 11 bases between them.

In DNA, the CDR3 is TGTGCCAGCAGCCGGACTGCCTCCTACGAGCAGTACTTC. Translated, it gives CASSRTASYEQYF. The V gene is TRBV11-3, the J gene TRBJ2-7; possibly TRBD2 for D (5 bases). V lost 5 bases and J 0 bases, leaving 8 bases between the germline ends. This CDR3 has 13 residues. Germline-derived CDR1 and CDR2 are SGHNT and YENEEA.

This clone was counted a single time. The rearrangement links TRBV11-2 to TRBJ2-7, with D possibly matching TRBD1 (5 bases). The CDR3 covers 14 residues. Germline values: CDR1 SGHAT, CDR2 FQNNGV. V lost 4 bases and J 2 bases, leaving 12 bases between the germline ends. The CDR3 loop is CASSSQGLAYEQYF. Written as DNA, the CDR3 is TGTGCCAGCAGCTCGCAGGGCCTCGCCTACGAGCAGTACTTC.

In DNA, the CDR3 is TGTGCCAGCAGTCAGGGACCGAAAACTAGCACAGATACGCAGTATTTT. Translated: CASSQGPKTSTDTQYF. V is TRBV27 and J is TRBJ2-3, with D perhaps matching TRBD1 or TRBD2 (5 bases each). The V and J ends lost 5 bases and 0 bases respectively, with 15 bases between them. Germline CDR1 MNHEY, CDR2 SMNVEV (reference sequence). This CDR3 has 16 residues.

The chain has TRBV14 and TRBJ2-5; unclear D gene. Germline lookup yields CDR1 SGHDN and CDR2 FVKESK. This CDR3 is built from 12 residues. The V gene lost 5 bases and the J gene lost 3 bases, with 7 bases spanning the gap. The CDR3 nucleotides are TGTGCCAGCAGCATCATAAAAGAGACCCAGTACTTC. It encodes CASSIIKETQYF.

As to this clone: Other DNA sequences in this specimen translate into the identical CDR3. The rearrangement uses TRBV18 and TRBJ2-3; perhaps TRBD2 as D (5 bases). The CDR3 is made up of 16 amino acids. Deletions cut 3 bases from V and 1 base from J, with 14 bases between. CDR1 is KGHSH, CDR2 LQKENI, per germline. CDR3 bases: TGTGCCAGCTCACCCCCGGGGAGCGTACGCACAGATACGCAGTATTTT. As protein: CASSPPGSVRTDTQYF.

This sequence joins TRBV28 and TRBJ1-1; D perhaps matches TRBD1 (6 bases). This CDR3 has 15 residues. With 5 bases removed from V and 0 bases from J, the gap between germline ends came to 13 bases. Germline V gene data show CDR1 as MDHEN and CDR2 as SYDVKM. This CDR3 reads CASSPDSRMNTEAFF. DNA of the CDR3: TGTGCCAGCAGTCCGGACAGCAGAATGAACACTGAAGCTTTCTTT.

The gene calls are TRBV28 and TRBJ2-7; the match to TRBD1 covers 8 bases. Losses at the gene ends were 10 bases for V and 7 bases for J; bases not matched to a gene: 9. The CDR3 totals 12 residues. Germline CDR1 reads MDHEN; CDR2 reads SYDVKM. This CDR3 reads CATTTGVLEQYF. CDR3 DNA: TGTGCCACTACGACAGGGGTCTTGGAGCAGTACTTC.

This clone was counted a single time. The chain is built from TRBV5-5 and TRBJ2-7; a weak D match, TRBD2 (5 bases). The CDR3 is 12 residues long. Per germline, CDR1 SGHKS and CDR2 YYEKEE (reference sequence). Trimming took off 2 bases at V and 3 bases at J, with 6 bases between the two ends. The CDR3 DNA reads TGTGCCAGCAGCTTCAGCGGCTACGAGCAGTACTTC. It translates to CASSFSGYEQYF. Full variable domain (missing parts from reference TRBV5-5 and TRBJ2-7): DAGVTQSPTHLIKTRGQQVTLRCSPISGHKSVSWYQQVLGQGPQFIFQYYEKEERGRGNFPDRFSARQFPNYSSELNVNALLLGDSALYLCASSFSGYEQYFGPGTRLTVT.

This clone was counted once. The rearrangement joins TRBV28 to TRBJ1-2, with D tentatively TRBD1 (5 bases). The CDR3 runs to 13 residues. Trimming left V 6 bases short and J 8 bases short, with 16 bases between. Germline V gives CDR1 MDHEN, CDR2 SYDVKM. This CDR3 is CASSPDSISGYTF. The CDR3 DNA reads TGTGCCAGCAGCCCCGACAGCATCTCAGGCTACACCTTC.

The chain couples TRBV6-1 to TRBJ2-7; 11 nucleotides align to TRBD2. Per the germline V gene, CDR1 is MNHNS and CDR2 is SASEGT. V dropped 4 bases and J dropped 4; count of bases not matched to a gene: 6. This CDR3 is 15 amino acids long. The chain's CDR3 is CASSAPSGGRYEQYF. The CDR3 DNA reads TGTGCCAGCAGTGCTCCTAGCGGGGGGAGGTACGAGCAGTACTTC.

This chain joins TRBV5-1 and TRBJ2-7; 7 bases are shared with TRBD1. Germline CDR1 and CDR2: SGHRS and YFSETQ. Trimming at V came to 2 bases and at J to 0 bases, leaving 5 bases not matched to a gene. The CDR3 runs to 15 residues. The chain's CDR3 is CASSFDGTDSYEQYF. The CDR3 bases are TGCGCCAGCAGCTTTGACGGGACAGACTCCTACGAGCAGTACTTC.

This rearrangement joins TRBV7-9 to TRBJ2-3; TRBD1 matches at 7 bases. This CDR3 comprises 14 residues. Germline trimming cut 8 bases from V and 5 bases from J; bases unmatched to any gene: 10. Germline V gene data show CDR1 as SEHNR and CDR2 as FQNEAQ (reference sequence). CDR3 nucleotide sequence: TGTGCCAGCTCAGCGACAGGGCAGAGAGATACGCAGTATTTT. Its protein product is CASSATGQRDTQYF.

The rearrangement links TRBV7-9 to TRBJ1-1; D gene unclear. This CDR3 has 15 residues. The germline V and J ends were trimmed by 3 bases and 1 base, with 12 bases remaining between them. Germline CDR1 reads SEHNR; CDR2 reads FQNEAQ (reference sequence). This CDR3 reads CASSFLGQPNTEAFF. The CDR3 nucleotides read TGTGCCAGCAGCTTCCTAGGGCAGCCGAACACTGAAGCTTTCTTT. The full variable domain, in which reference TRBV7-9 and TRBJ1-1 provide the parts outside the CDR3, is DTGVSQNPRHKITKRGQNVTFRCDPISEHNRLYWYRQTLGQGPEFLTYFQNEAQLEKSRLLSDRFSAERPKGSFSTLEIQRTEQGDSAMYLCASSFLGQPNTEAFFGQGTRLTVV.

The rearrangement joins TRBV7-8 to TRBJ2-7; no definite D call. Germline assignment: CDR1 SGHVS and CDR2 FQNEAQ. The CDR3 extends over 11 amino acids. Trimming removed 4 bases from V and 6 bases from J, with 7 bases in between. The chain's CDR3 is CASSSRLEQYF. The CDR3 bases are TGTGCCAGCAGCTCCCGCCTCGAGCAGTACTTC.

The J gene is TRBJ2-3, the V gene TRBV10-2, with a weak D call TRBD2 (5 bases). V dropped 8 bases and J dropped 2 bases, with 14 bases sitting between them. The CDR3 runs 14 residues. Germline CDR1 WSHSY, CDR2 SAAADI. DNA of the CDR3: TGCGCCAGCTGTAGCGTCCTCCTCACAGATACGCAGTATTTT. This encodes CASCSVLLTDTQYF.

The chain carries TRBV19 and TRBJ1-5; 8 bases are shared with TRBD1. V trimming: 3 bases; J trimming: 4 bases; junction bases outside the gene matches: 11. From germline, CDR1 is LNHDA and CDR2 SQIVND (reference sequence). This CDR3 is 17 amino acids long. Here the CDR3 reads CASSIGDRGFRNQPQHF. CDR3 sequence (DNA): TGTGCCAGTAGTATTGGAGACAGGGGCTTCCGTAATCAGCCCCAGCATTTT.

The chain has TRBV19 and TRBJ1-1; D call uncertain. This CDR3 spans 14 amino acids. V lost 5 bases to trimming and J lost 0 bases, with 10 bases between them. Germline CDR1 is LNHDA and CDR2 is SQIVND (reference sequence). In DNA, the CDR3 is TGTGCCAGTAGTCTACTTCCGGTGAACACTGAAGCTTTCTTT. Protein product: CASSLLPVNTEAFF. The variable domain in full, with the rest retrieved from reference TRBV19 and TRBJ1-1, is DGGITQSPKYLFRKEGQNVTLSCEQNLNHDAMYWYRQDPGQGLRLIYYSQIVNDFQKGDIAEGYSVSREKKESFPLTVTSAQKNPTAFYLCASSLLPVNTEAFFGQGTRLTVV.

Comment on this clone: Other DNA variants within this sample encode the same CDR3. The chain uses TRBV7-9 and TRBJ1-2, with 8 bases lining up with TRBD1. The CDR3 contains 13 residues. With 1 base clipped from V and 5 bases from J, the junction kept 0 bases outside the gene matches. CDR1 is SEHNR, CDR2 FQNEAQ, per germline (reference sequence). The CDR3 nucleotides are TGTGCCAGCAGCTTAGGGACAGGGTATGGCTACACCTTC. It codes for CASSLGTGYGYTF.

This chain connects TRBV5-5 to TRBJ2-7, with 7 bases fitting TRBD1. CDR1 and CDR2 from the germline V gene are SGHKS and YYEKEE (reference sequence). The CDR3 consists of 16 residues. Trimming removed 4 bases from V and 2 bases from J; junction bases left unmatched: 12. The DNA for the CDR3 is TGTGCCAGCAGCCCATATTGGACAGGAGCAACCTACGAGCAGTACTTC. The encoded protein is CASSPYWTGATYEQYF.

Here the CDR3 reads CASIGLFDTQYF. CDR3 DNA sequence: TGTGCCAGCATCGGGTTGTTTGATACGCAGTATTTT. The J gene is TRBJ2-3, the V gene TRBV2; D gene unclear. Germline assignment: CDR1 SNHLY and CDR2 FYNNEI. V was shortened by 7 bases and J by 6 bases, with 11 bases between the two germline ends. The CDR3 is 12 amino acids.

The rearrangement uses TRBV7-8 and TRBJ1-5; perhaps TRBD1 as D (5 bases). Germline V gene lookup returns CDR1 SGHVS and CDR2 FQNEAQ. The CDR3 covers 17 residues. Trimming stripped 2 bases from V and 5 bases from J, with 19 bases between. The CDR3 reads CASSLRTTGLRDQPQHF. The CDR3 DNA reads TGTGCCAGCAGCTTAAGGACCACAGGCTTGAGGGATCAGCCCCAGCATTTT.

V usage is TRBV5-1 and J usage is TRBJ2-7; 9 bases agree with TRBD1. Unmatched junction bases numbered 2, after V lost 1 base and J lost 3 bases. The CDR3 consists of 14 residues. Looked up from germline, CDR1 is SGHRS and CDR2 is YFSETQ. The CDR3 coding sequence is TGCGCCAGCAGCTTGACAGGGGGCCTCTACGAGCAGTACTTC. Its translation: CASSLTGGLYEQYF. The variable domain in full, completed from reference TRBV5-1 and TRBJ2-7, reads KAGVTQTPRYLIKTRGQQVTLSCSPISGHRSVSWYQQTPGQGLQFLFEYFSETQRNKGNFPGRFSGRQFSNSRSEMNVSTLELGDSALYLCASSLTGGLYEQYFGPGTRLTVT.

V usage is TRBV18 and J usage is TRBJ2-1; D gene uncertain. The length of the CDR3 is 15 residues. Germline CDR1 is KGHSH and CDR2 is LQKENI. Trimming removed 2 bases at V and 5 bases at J, with 13 bases between. The CDR3 loop reads CASSPVGPPNNEQFF. Here the CDR3 DNA reads TGTGCCAGCTCACCAGTAGGGCCGCCAAACAATGAGCAGTTCTTC.